A single sample is the source of the 4 T cell receptor beta chains below, sequenced in a study of cytomegalovirus exposure and HLA in healthy donors. PCR primers comprised 60 Vbeta and 13 Jbeta primers. Sequencing used immunoSEQ multiplex PCR; TCRdb keeps in-frame clones, though not all of them. The sample yields fewer than 200,000 clones, around 80% seen once. The sample was PBMCs. These receptors came from a female donor in good health and CMV-seronegative.

This sequence joins TRBV7-9 and TRBJ1-2, with D perhaps TRBD1 (5 bases). V gave up 5 bases and J gave up 7 bases, with 20 bases separating them. CDR3 length: 15 amino acids. CDR1 SEHNR and CDR2 FQNEAQ come from the germline V gene (reference sequence). This CDR3 reads CASSLQVGQGAGYTF. CDR3 in DNA: TGTGCCAGCAGCCTCCAGGTTGGGCAGGGTGCTGGCTACACCTTC.

V is TRBV2 and J is TRBJ2-1; D not resolved. Looked up from germline, CDR1 is SNHLY and CDR2 is FYNNEI. This CDR3 is 13 amino acids long. V dropped 1 base and J dropped 8 bases, with 9 bases sitting between them. In DNA form, the CDR3 reads TGTGCCAGCAGTGAAGAGCAGGCCCATGAGCAGTTCTTC. Translated, it gives CASSEEQAHEQFF.

The gene calls are TRBV6-5 and TRBJ1-4; TRBD1 might be the D (6 bases). Germline V gives CDR1 MNHEY, CDR2 SVGAGI. The CDR3 spans 16 residues. V lost 3 bases and J 5 bases, leaving 16 bases between the germline ends. CDR3 region: CASSYAYGTINEKLFF. Written as DNA, the CDR3 is TGTGCCAGCAGTTATGCTTACGGGACAATCAATGAAAAACTGTTTTTT.

This clone came up a few times. Here the CDR3 reads CASTRTGSSYEQYF. The CDR3 nucleotides are TGTGCCAGCACCCGGACAGGGAGCTCCTACGAGCAGTACTTC. The chain combines TRBV25-1 with TRBJ2-7; 8 positions agree with TRBD1. The length of the CDR3 is 14 residues. Unmatched junction bases numbered 5, after V lost 7 bases and J lost 0 bases. Per germline, CDR1 MGHDK and CDR2 SYGVNS.